This TCR beta chain was sequenced during a study of cytomegalovirus exposure and HLA in healthy donors. This clone was detected a few times. Its cognate antigen is unknown. Researchers ran the PCR with 60 Vbeta and 13 Jbeta primers. The assay was immunoSEQ multiplex PCR, and TCRdb's table has in-frame clones only and misses some. Here the sample spans about 160,000 clones, just under 75% being singletons. The study, taken as a whole, reports: Common viral pathogens were later found to be apparently linked to several of the most significant clusters. There were a few CMV-associated chains whose specificity for CMV antigens was confirmed in vitro. TCR beta sequences reportedly predicted most subjects' HLA-A and HLA-B alleles accurately. In a later analysis, approximately 18,000 TCR beta sequences were associated with HLA alleles at 0.05 false discovery rate.

The J segment lost 2 bases and the V segment lost 6 bases, leaving 12 bases of the junction unmatched. The germline V gene has CDR1 MNHEY and CDR2 SMNVEV (reference sequence). The CDR3 sequence is 16 residues long. The chain carries TRBV27 and TRBJ1-2; 7 nucleotides align to TRBD1. The material sequenced was PBMCs. The source of this sequence is a woman aged 18-29 years in good health and CMV-seronegative. The CDR3 spells CASSRNPTGTNYGYTF. CDR3 DNA sequence: TGTGCCAGCAGCCGTAACCCGACAGGGACCAACTATGGCTACACCTTC.